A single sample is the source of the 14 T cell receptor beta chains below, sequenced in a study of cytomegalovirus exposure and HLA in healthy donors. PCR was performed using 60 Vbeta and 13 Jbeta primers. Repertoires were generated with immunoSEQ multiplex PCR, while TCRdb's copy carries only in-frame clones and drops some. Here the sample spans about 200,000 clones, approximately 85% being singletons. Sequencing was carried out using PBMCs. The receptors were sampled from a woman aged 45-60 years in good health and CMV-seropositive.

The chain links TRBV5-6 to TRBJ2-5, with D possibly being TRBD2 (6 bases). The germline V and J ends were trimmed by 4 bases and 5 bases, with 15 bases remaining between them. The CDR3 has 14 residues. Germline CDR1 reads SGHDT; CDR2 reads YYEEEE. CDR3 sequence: CASSIGVGGETQYF. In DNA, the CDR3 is TGTGCCAGCAGCATAGGCGTCGGAGGGGAGACCCAGTACTTC.

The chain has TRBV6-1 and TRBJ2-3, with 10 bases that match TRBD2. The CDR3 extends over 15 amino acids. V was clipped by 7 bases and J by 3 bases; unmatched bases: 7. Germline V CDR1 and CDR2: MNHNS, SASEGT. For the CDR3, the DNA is TGTGCCAGCAAGGGGCTAGCGGGAGTGACAGATACGCAGTATTTT. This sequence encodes CASKGLAGVTDTQYF.

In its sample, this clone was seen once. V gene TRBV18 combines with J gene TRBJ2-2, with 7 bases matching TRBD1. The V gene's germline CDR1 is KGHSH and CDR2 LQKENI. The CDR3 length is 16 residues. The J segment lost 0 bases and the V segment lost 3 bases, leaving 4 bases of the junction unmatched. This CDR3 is CASSPSGTANTGELFF. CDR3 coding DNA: TGTGCCAGCTCACCTTCCGGGACAGCGAACACCGGGGAGCTGTTTTTT. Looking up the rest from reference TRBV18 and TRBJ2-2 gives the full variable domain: NAGVMQNPRHLVRRRGQEARLRCSPMKGHSHVYWYRQLPEEGLKFMVYLQKENIIDESGMPKERFSAEFPKEGPSILRIQQVVRGDSAAYFCASSPSGTANTGELFFGEGSRLTVL.

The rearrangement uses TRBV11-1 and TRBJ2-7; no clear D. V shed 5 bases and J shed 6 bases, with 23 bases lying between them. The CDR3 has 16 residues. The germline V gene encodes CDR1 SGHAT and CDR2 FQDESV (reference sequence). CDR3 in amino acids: CASSQALQVAAFEQYF. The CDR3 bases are TGTGCCAGCAGCCAGGCGCTACAAGTGGCCGCCTTCGAGCAGTACTTC.

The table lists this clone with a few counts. The CDR3 loop is CASSFRVQGQGYTF. CDR3 in DNA: TGTGCCAGCAGTTTTAGAGTGCAGGGCCAGGGCTACACCTTC. The V call is TRBV28, the J call TRBJ1-2; TRBD1 is a possible D gene (5 bases). This CDR3 has 14 residues. Germline V lookup: CDR1 MDHEN, CDR2 SYDVKM. Trimming removed 3 bases from V and 8 bases from J, with 16 bases in between.

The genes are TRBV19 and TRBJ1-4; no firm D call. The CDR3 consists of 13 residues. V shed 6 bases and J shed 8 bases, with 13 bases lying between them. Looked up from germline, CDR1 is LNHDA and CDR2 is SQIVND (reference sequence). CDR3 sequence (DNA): TGTGCCAGTAGCCCTTGGGCGTGGGAAAAACTGTTTTTT. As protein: CASSPWAWEKLFF.

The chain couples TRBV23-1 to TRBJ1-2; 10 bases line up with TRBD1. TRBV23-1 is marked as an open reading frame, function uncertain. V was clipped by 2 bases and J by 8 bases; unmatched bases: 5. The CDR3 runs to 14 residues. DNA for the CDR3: TGCGCCAGCAGTCAAAGACAGGGGGCTGGAGGCTACACCTTC. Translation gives CASSQRQGAGGYTF.

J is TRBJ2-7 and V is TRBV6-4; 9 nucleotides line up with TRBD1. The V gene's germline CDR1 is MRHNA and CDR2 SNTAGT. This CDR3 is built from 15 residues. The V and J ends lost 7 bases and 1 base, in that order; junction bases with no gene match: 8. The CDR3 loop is CASNLRDRVSYEQYF. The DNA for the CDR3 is TGTGCCAGCAACCTCCGGGACAGGGTGTCCTACGAGCAGTACTTC.

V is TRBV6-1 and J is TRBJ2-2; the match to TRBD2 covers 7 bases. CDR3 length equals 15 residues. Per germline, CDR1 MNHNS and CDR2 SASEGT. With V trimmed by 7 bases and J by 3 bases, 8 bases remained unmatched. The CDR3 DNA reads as TGTGCCAGCACCCCGAGGGAGGGCGACACCGGGGAGCTGTTTTTT. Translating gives CASTPREGDTGELFF.

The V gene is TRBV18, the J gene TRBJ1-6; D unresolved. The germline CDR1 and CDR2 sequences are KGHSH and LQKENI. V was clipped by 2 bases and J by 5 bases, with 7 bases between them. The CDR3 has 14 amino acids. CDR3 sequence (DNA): TGTGCCAGCTCACCATGGCAGGATAATTCACCCCTCCACTTT. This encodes CASSPWQDNSPLHF.

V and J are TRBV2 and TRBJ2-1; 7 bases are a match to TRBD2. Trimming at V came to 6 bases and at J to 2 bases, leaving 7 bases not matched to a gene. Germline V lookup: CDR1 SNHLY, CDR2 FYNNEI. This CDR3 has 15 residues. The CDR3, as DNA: TGTGCCAGCAGCCGCTTGACTAGCACCTACAATGAGCAGTTCTTC. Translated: CASSRLTSTYNEQFF.

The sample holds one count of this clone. CDR3 bases: TGTGCCAGCAGCTTGGGACAGTCGGATGGCTACACCTTC. Translation: CASSLGQSDGYTF. The chain couples TRBV5-6 to TRBJ1-2, with D tentatively TRBD1 (5 bases). V lost 0 bases to trimming and J lost 6 bases, with 9 bases between them. CDR3 size: 13 residues. Per germline, CDR1 SGHDT and CDR2 YYEEEE. Using reference TRBV5-6 and TRBJ1-2 for the parts outside the CDR3, the full variable domain is DAGVTQSPTHLIKTRGQQVTLRCSPKSGHDTVSWYQQALGQGPQFIFQYYEEEERQRGNFPDRFSGHQFPNYSSELNVNALLLGDSALYLCASSLGQSDGYTFGSGTRLTVV.

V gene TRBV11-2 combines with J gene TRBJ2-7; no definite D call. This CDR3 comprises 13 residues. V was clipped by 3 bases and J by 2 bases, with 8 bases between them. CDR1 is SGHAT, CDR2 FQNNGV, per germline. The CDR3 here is CASSFSRPYEQYF. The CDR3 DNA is TGTGCCAGCAGCTTCAGTCGCCCCTACGAGCAGTACTTC. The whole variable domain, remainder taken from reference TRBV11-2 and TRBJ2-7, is EAGVAQSPRYKIIEKRQSVAFWCNPISGHATLYWYQQILGQGPKLLIQFQNNGVVDDSQLPKDRFSAERLKGVDSTLKIQPAKLEDSAVYLCASSFSRPYEQYFGPGTRLTVT.

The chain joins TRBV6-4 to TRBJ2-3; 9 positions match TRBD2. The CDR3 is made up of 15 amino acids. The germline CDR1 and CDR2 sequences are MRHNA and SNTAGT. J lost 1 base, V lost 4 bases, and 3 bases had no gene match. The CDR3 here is CASSAAGGGTDTQYF. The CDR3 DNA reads TGTGCCAGCAGTGCAGCGGGAGGCGGCACAGATACGCAGTATTTT.